The rows below give T cell receptor beta chains drawn from one sample of a study of cytomegalovirus exposure and HLA in healthy donors. The assay was immunoSEQ multiplex PCR, and TCRdb's table has in-frame clones only and misses some. The sample data list roughly 120,000 clones. The sample taken for sequencing was PBMCs. These receptors came from a man aged 18 to 35 in good health and CMV-seronegative. The CDR3 runs from the conserved cysteine through the conserved F or W. The D gene is left open where the match is weak.

NA	TRBJ1-1	TRBV18	TGTGCCAGCTCACCCCGGGTTACCGGGGCCCGGGGGACTGAAGCTTTCTTT	CASSPRVTGARGTEAFF
NA	TRBJ1-5	TRBV28	TGTGCCAGCCTTCAACCCTTTCTAACAGGTAGCAATCAGCCCCAGCATTTT	CASLQPFLTGSNQPQHF
TRBD1	TRBJ1-2	TRBV5-1	TGCGCCAGCAGCAGGACAGGGGGCGAAGACTATGGCTACACCTTC	CASSRTGGEDYGYTF
NA	TRBJ2-3	TRBV11-2	TGTGCCAGCAGCTCTTGCAGACTTTGCACAGATACGCAGTATTTT	CASSSCRLCTDTQYF
TRBD2	TRBJ2-3	TRBV7-9	TGTGCCAGCAGCTTATACCCACTAGCGGGGGTCACAGATACGCAGTATTTT	CASSLYPLAGVTDTQYF
TRBD2	TRBJ2-5	TRBV28	TGTGCCAGCAGTCTACTATCACGCGGGAGACGAGAGACCCAGTACTTC	CASSLLSRGRRETQYF
NA	TRBJ2-1	TRBV25-1	TGTGCCAGCAGTGATTGGCAGTACGGGTACAATGAGCAGTTCTTC	CASSDWQYGYNEQFF
NA	TRBJ2-7	TRBV6-5	TGTGCCAGCAGTTACGGTGTTGGGGGGATCACGTACTTC	CASSYGVGGITYF
TRBD2	TRBJ2-3	TRBV6-1	TGTGCTTCCTCGAGGGGAGGGGCGGATACGCAGTATTTT	CASSRGGADTQYF
NA	TRBJ1-2	TRBV9	TGTGCCAGCAGCGGCCCTGCAGAGCCATCCCCGGGAGGAAACTATGGCTACACCTTC	CASSGPAEPSPGGNYGYTF
NA	TRBJ1-5	TRBV19	TGTGCCAGTAGTATCTCCGGCAATCAGCCCCAGCATTTT	CASSISGNQPQHF
NA	TRBJ1-3	TRBV18	TGTGCCAGCTCACCCGGGTTGTCCGGGATTGGAAACACCATATATTTT	CASSPGLSGIGNTIYF
TRBD1	TRBJ1-1	TRBV7-2	TGTGCCAGCAGCTTAGACGCAGGGGGCCTGCTTTTAGCTTTCTTT	CASSLDAGGLLLAFF
NA	TRBJ1-1	TRBV5-1	TGCGCCAGCAGCTTGGTAGGTGGGGCGGAATCAAGGGTTGAAGCTTTCTTT	CASSLVGGAESRVEAFF
NA	TRBJ2-5	TRBV18	TGTGCCAGCTCGACGGGCCAAGAGACCCAGTACTTC	CASSTGQETQYF
NA	TRBJ2-7	TRBV6-1	TGTGCCAGCAGTGCCCTTTTCCTCTACGAGCAGTACTTC	CASSALFLYEQYF
NA	TRBJ2-7	TRBV28	TGTGCCAGCAGTCCGCACAGGGAGCGTGCCGAGCAGTACTTC	CASSPHRERAEQYF
TRBD1	TRBJ2-7	TRBV7-9	TGTGCCAGCAGCTCCGGGACAGAAGTTTACTACGAGCAGTACTTC	CASSSGTEVYYEQYF
TRBD1	TRBJ1-5	TRBV4-2	TGTGCCAGCAGCCATCTCCGGGACAGGGCTGAGCCCCAGCATTTT	CASSHLRDRAEPQHF
NA	TRBJ1-2	TRBV10-3	TGTGCCATCAGTGCCCCCAGGGTGTTAAACTATGGCTACACCTTC	CAISAPRVLNYGYTF
NA	TRBJ2-7	TRBV28	TGTGCCAGCAGTTCAAAGGAACGGCCAGGAATCTCCGAGCAGTACTTC	CASSSKERPGISEQYF
TRBD1	TRBJ2-1	TRBV6-1	TGTGCCAGCAGTGAATATACAGGGGTTGTAGGCAATGAGCAGTTCTTC	CASSEYTGVVGNEQFF
NA	TRBJ1-2	TRBV25-1	TGTGCCAGCAGTGAATTTACACCGGGGAACTATGGCTACACCTTC	CASSEFTPGNYGYTF
NA	TRBJ1-2	TRBV7-2	TGTGCCAGCAGCCAGCAGCGGAACTATGGCTACACCTTC	CASSQQRNYGYTF
TRBD1	TRBJ2-1	TRBV7-9	TGTGCCAGCAGCTCCGGGACAGAGGTTGATGAGAATGAGCAGTTCTTC	CASSSGTEVDENEQFF
NA	TRBJ1-2	TRBV14	TGTGCCAGCAGCCAAGGAGGCCAGGGCTTCTATGGCTACACCTTC	CASSQGGQGFYGYTF
TRBD1	TRBJ1-2	TRBV9	TGCGCCAGCAGCCCAAATTTGGACAGGCTAAATGGCTACACCTTC	CASSPNLDRLNGYTF